This T cell receptor beta chain was captured in a study of blood T cell repertoires in COVID-19. Study information: The United States, Italy and Spain supplied acute and convalescent COVID-19 samples. PBMCs, B-cell-depleted T cells, or T cells provided the cDNA or gDNA that made up the material.

V lost 3 bases and J lost 6, with 18 bases in between. Germline V lookup: CDR1 SNHLY, CDR2 FYNNEI. The CDR3 is 15 residues long. As handled by the study authors: Nucleated cell number was recorded as an estimate derived from reference gene primer amplification. The repertoire was sequenced with immunoSEQ multiplex PCR; TCRdb's copy has only in-frame clones and lacks some. The V and J calls and the clone size are those of that table, but D and trimming were determined from the DNA. The sample contains 150,000 to 200,000 clones, around four fifths of which appear only once. This clone appeared a single time.

The TCR comes from a woman over 75 with acute or convalescent COVID-19. The specimen sequenced was peripheral blood. The rearrangement joins TRBV2 to TRBJ2-7; D is perhaps TRBD2 (5 bases). Written as DNA, the CDR3 is TGTGCCAGCAGTGATCCGGCCCAGAGGGTTAGCGAGCAGTACTTC. Protein: CASSDPAQRVSEQYF. The entire variable domain, with the rest obtained from reference TRBV2 and TRBJ2-7, is as follows: EPEVTQTPSHQVTQMGQEVILRCVPISNHLYFYWYRQILGQKVEFLVSFYNNEISEKSEIFDDQFSVERPDGSNFTLKIRSTKLEDSAMYFCASSDPAQRVSEQYFGPGTRLTVT.